The 5 T cell receptor beta chains below come from one sample, sequenced in a study of blood T cell repertoires in COVID-19 (dated by TCRdb to the early 2020s). Library preparation employed the immunoSEQ multiplex PCR assay. TCRdb stores this immuneACCESS table with in-frame sequences only. Part of the clones is absent; in the studies checked, under half of the shortfall reflects unresolved V genes, and no reason is known for the rest. The sample yields hundreds of thousands of clones; more than 70% were counted once. The ten largest clonotypes hold about 8.9% of the sample. Source material: peripheral blood. These TCRs come from a woman between 50 and 59 years old with acute or convalescent COVID-19.

The rearrangement links TRBV4-1 to TRBJ2-3, with 8 bases aligning to TRBD1. The CDR3 sequence is 15 residues long. From germline, CDR1 is MGHRA and CDR2 YSYEKL. J gave up 5 bases and V 5 bases, and 9 bases lay outside the gene matches. The CDR3 DNA sequence: TGCGCCAGCAGCAGTATCAGGGGGCAGCAAGATACGCAGTATTTT. Its translation is CASSSIRGQQDTQYF.

The chain joins TRBV15 to TRBJ2-7, with unresolved D. Germline V gene data show CDR1 as LNHNV and CDR2 as YYDKDF (reference sequence). The V end was cut by 0 bases, the J end by 3 bases, with 15 bases between. This CDR3 comprises 16 residues. The CDR3 DNA follows: TGTGCCACCAGCAGAGATAAGGTCCCAGCGAGCTACGAGCAGTACTTC. Protein sequence: CATSRDKVPASYEQYF.

The J gene is TRBJ1-2, the V gene TRBV12-5; 10 nucleotides line up with TRBD1. The CDR3 is 14 residues long. The V gene end was trimmed by 6 bases and the J gene end by 8 bases; junction bases not matched to a gene: 9. From germline, CDR1 is LGHNT and CDR2 FRNRAP. CDR3 nucleotides: TGTGCTAGTGGACGCCCCGGGACAGGGGACGGCTACACCTTC. This translates into CASGRPGTGDGYTF.

The chain carries TRBV11-2 and TRBJ2-2, with 12 bases fitting TRBD1. The CDR3 loop spans 15 amino acids. Germline trimming cut 3 bases from V and 4 bases from J; bases unmatched to any gene: 0. Germline-derived CDR1 and CDR2 are SGHAT and FQNNGV. CDR3 protein: CASSLGQGATGELFF. The CDR3 DNA sequence: TGTGCCAGCAGCTTGGGACAGGGGGCCACCGGGGAGCTGTTTTTT.

This rearrangement joins TRBV11-2 to TRBJ1-1; possibly TRBD1 for D (5 bases). Between the trimmed V and J ends, which lost 5 bases and 3 bases, there was a span of 10 bases. Germline loops: CDR1 SGHAT, CDR2 FQNNGV. The CDR3 has 13 amino acids. The CDR3 nucleotides read TGTGCCAGCAGCCCCCCAGGGTACACTGAAGCTTTCTTT. Translated: CASSPPGYTEAFF. Together with reference TRBV11-2 and TRBJ1-1, the CDR3 gives the full variable domain: EAGVAQSPRYKIIEKRQSVAFWCNPISGHATLYWYQQILGQGPKLLIQFQNNGVVDDSQLPKDRFSAERLKGVDSTLKIQPAKLEDSAVYLCASSPPGYTEAFFGQGTRLTVV.